These 15 T cell receptor beta chains were sequenced from one sample in a study of shared clonotypes between healthy human individuals (dated by TCRdb to the early 2020s). The library came from the immunoSEQ multiplex PCR assay. The table was pulled from immuneACCESS by TCRdb, which kept in-frame rearrangements only. Such tables lose some clones; where checked, under half of the loss comes from unresolved V genes, and the rest has no known cause. This sample comprises some 2 million clones, 85% to 95% of them detected only once. The ten biggest clones cover more than 0.1% of the sample. Material: naive CD4+ T cells sorted from blood. The sample's cell subset or site label is to be understood as: CD45RA+ positively selected. These receptors were collected from a man aged 18 to 29 in good health.

The chain couples TRBV19 to TRBJ2-1; 13 bases align to TRBD2. CDR1 and CDR2 (germline): LNHDA, SQIVND (reference sequence). The CDR3 runs to 20 residues. With V trimmed by 5 bases and J by 4 bases, 17 bases remained unmatched. The CDR3 DNA follows: TGTGCCAGTAGTTCCCGCGGACTAGCGGGGGCCACACCAGCTTACAATGAGCAGTTCTTC. Translation: CASSSRGLAGATPAYNEQFF.

The chain couples TRBV30 to TRBJ1-1; 10 bases are shared with TRBD1. Germline-derived CDR1 and CDR2 are GTSNPN and SVGIG (reference sequence). J lost 2 bases, V lost 3 bases, and 12 bases had no gene match. The CDR3 extends over 17 amino acids. As DNA, the CDR3 is TGTGCCTGGAGACCCCCGGGACAGGGGATAAAAAACACTGAAGCTTTCTTT. Its translation: CAWRPPGQGIKNTEAFF.

V gene TRBV5-1 combines with J gene TRBJ2-2; tentatively, D is TRBD2 (5 bases). Trimming pared 5 bases from V and 6 bases from J, leaving 14 bases between. Germline CDR1 reads SGHRS; CDR2 reads YFSETQ. The CDR3 has 14 amino acids. The DNA of the CDR3 is TGCGCCAGCAGGGAGGATGTCCATGCCGGGGAGCTGTTTTTT. This codes for CASREDVHAGELFF.

The chain couples TRBV6-6 to TRBJ1-6, with TRBD1 matching over 9 bases. Germline lookup yields CDR1 MNHNY and CDR2 SVGAGI (reference sequence). Unmatched junction bases numbered 16, after V lost 9 bases and J lost 10 bases. This CDR3 spans 16 amino acids. CDR3 coding DNA: TGTGCCAGTGGCCGGGACAGGGACTCGCGGAGGTCACCCCTCCACTTT. It is translated as CASGRDRDSRRSPLHF.

Points on this clone: Other DNA sequences from this sample encode an identical CDR3 as well. The V gene is TRBV28, the J gene TRBJ2-5; TRBD1 agrees at 10 bases. Germline V CDR1 and CDR2: MDHEN, SYDVKM. The junction had 1 base not matched to a gene; V was cut back by 5 bases and J by 4 bases. This CDR3 has 13 amino acids. This CDR3 is CASSRDRGETQYF. The DNA for the CDR3 is TGTGCCAGCAGTAGGGACAGGGGAGAGACCCAGTACTTC.

This rearrangement joins TRBV27 to TRBJ1-3; D is undetermined. This CDR3 is 14 amino acids long. CDR1 is MNHEY, CDR2 SMNVEV, per germline (reference sequence). The germline V and J ends were trimmed by 6 bases and 2 bases, with 11 bases remaining between them. The CDR3 region is CASRPSGAGNTIYF. The CDR3 region has the DNA TGTGCCAGCAGACCTTCAGGTGCTGGAAACACCATATATTTT.

J is TRBJ2-7 and V is TRBV28; D is possibly TRBD1 (5 bases). CDR3 length: 15 residues. V lost 3 bases and J lost 8, with 20 bases in between. Germline loops: CDR1 MDHEN, CDR2 SYDVKM. CDR3 in amino acids: CASSFPSDKTPKQYF. The CDR3 DNA reads as TGTGCCAGCAGTTTCCCCTCGGACAAGACACCCAAGCAGTACTTC.

The chain carries TRBV9 and TRBJ1-6; D remains ambiguous. This CDR3 has 16 residues. CDR1 SGDLS and CDR2 YYNGEE come from the germline V gene. Trimming stripped 0 bases from V and 7 bases from J, with 14 bases between. CDR3 region: CASSVEEGRDNSPLHF. The DNA for the CDR3 is TGTGCCAGCAGCGTAGAAGAGGGCAGAGACAATTCACCCCTCCACTTT.

CDR3 in amino acids: CASSEAAQVNQPQHF. The CDR3 DNA follows: TGTGCCAGCAGTGAAGCTGCACAGGTCAATCAGCCCCAGCATTTT. The rearrangement uses TRBV2 and TRBJ1-5, with a tentative D call TRBD1 (5 bases). The CDR3 has 15 residues. Trimming removed 0 bases from V and 3 bases from J, with 9 bases in between. Germline V gene data show CDR1 as SNHLY and CDR2 as FYNNEI.

The rearrangement uses TRBV5-1 and TRBJ2-5; 11 bases align to TRBD1. Germline V CDR1 and CDR2: SGHRS, YFSETQ. The J segment lost 1 base and the V segment lost 4 bases, leaving 3 bases of the junction unmatched. CDR3 size: 15 residues. The CDR3 reads CASSRGTGGQETQYF. CDR3 DNA sequence: TGCGCCAGCAGCCGAGGGACAGGGGGCCAAGAGACCCAGTACTTC.

For this clone: Other DNA variants within this sample encode the same CDR3. The rearrangement links TRBV11-2 to TRBJ1-1; D gene ambiguous. Germline V gene data show CDR1 as SGHAT and CDR2 as FQNNGV. Trimming shortened V by 5 bases and J by 5 bases, and 6 bases separated the two germline ends. The CDR3 has 11 residues. CDR3 region: CASSLATEAFF. In DNA form, the CDR3 reads TGTGCCAGCAGCCTCGCTACTGAAGCTTTCTTT.

This chain links TRBV11-3 with TRBJ2-3; no firm D call. V gave up 5 bases and J gave up 9 bases, with 15 bases separating them. Germline V CDR1 and CDR2: SGHNT, YENEEA. The CDR3 runs 13 residues. This CDR3 is CASSRLERSTQYF. The CDR3 DNA reads as TGTGCCAGCAGCAGATTGGAGCGTTCGACGCAGTATTTT. Full variable domain (remainder filled in from reference TRBV11-3 and TRBJ2-3): EAGVVQSPRYKIIEKKQPVAFWCNPISGHNTLYWYLQNLGQGPELLIRYENEEAVDDSQLPKDRFSAERLKGVDSTLKIQPAELGDSAVYLCASSRLERSTQYFGPGTRLTVL.

As for this clone: Other DNA variants within this sample encode the same CDR3. The chain uses TRBV18 and TRBJ1-1; D gene ambiguous. Germline V gives CDR1 KGHSH, CDR2 LQKENI. V lost 2 bases, J lost 1 base, and 5 bases lay in between. The CDR3 is 13 amino acids. The CDR3 coding sequence is TGTGCCAGCTCACCAACGCCGAACACTGAAGCTTTCTTT. This codes for CASSPTPNTEAFF. Complete variable domain (other parts from reference TRBV18 and TRBJ1-1): NAGVMQNPRHLVRRRGQEARLRCSPMKGHSHVYWYRQLPEEGLKFMVYLQKENIIDESGMPKERFSAEFPKEGPSILRIQQVVRGDSAAYFCASSPTPNTEAFFGQGTRLTVV.

This sequence joins TRBV10-3 and TRBJ1-4; 9 nucleotides agree with TRBD1. Germline-derived CDR1 and CDR2 are ENHRY and SYGVKD. CDR3 length equals 17 residues. V lost 10 bases, J lost 0 bases, and 12 bases stayed unmatched. CDR3 region: CATKVDRGDATNEKLFF. Here the CDR3 DNA reads TGTGCCACCAAGGTGGACAGGGGCGATGCAACTAATGAAAAACTGTTTTTT.

The rearrangement links TRBV4-1 to TRBJ2-3; D may correspond to TRBD1 or TRBD2 (5 bases each). Germline V gene lookup returns CDR1 MGHRA and CDR2 YSYEKL. V gave up 5 bases and J gave up 3 bases, with 18 bases separating them. The CDR3 contains 16 residues. The CDR3 DNA is TGCGCCAGCAGCACCACGGGACGAGAGTCAACAGATACGCAGTATTTT. Translated: CASSTTGRESTDTQYF.